This T cell receptor (beta chain) was identified during a study of PD-L1 blockade in urothelial cancer. Background on the study: In terms of prior chemotherapy, patients had received 0 to 3 regimens.

Produced via immunoSEQ multiplex PCR; TCRdb's table is partial and in-frame only. This repertoire shows tens of thousands of clones, over 65% found once; its top ten account for roughly 1.3%. Time point meaning: pretreatment peripheral blood. V trimming: 1 base; J trimming: 2 bases; junction bases outside the gene matches: 4. From germline, CDR1 is SGHTA and CDR2 FQGNSA. The CDR3 extends over 17 amino acids. This clonotype was sampled from a man aged 45-60 years with urothelial cancer. The rearrangement links TRBV7-2 to TRBJ2-7; TRBD2 matches at 14 bases. The sample in question was PBMCs, obtained around atezolizumab (anti-PD-L1) treatment. The DNA for the CDR3 is TGTGCCAGCAGCTTAGGGCCGACTAGCGGGAGGGCCTACGAGCAGTACTTC. It codes for CASSLGPTSGRAYEQYF.